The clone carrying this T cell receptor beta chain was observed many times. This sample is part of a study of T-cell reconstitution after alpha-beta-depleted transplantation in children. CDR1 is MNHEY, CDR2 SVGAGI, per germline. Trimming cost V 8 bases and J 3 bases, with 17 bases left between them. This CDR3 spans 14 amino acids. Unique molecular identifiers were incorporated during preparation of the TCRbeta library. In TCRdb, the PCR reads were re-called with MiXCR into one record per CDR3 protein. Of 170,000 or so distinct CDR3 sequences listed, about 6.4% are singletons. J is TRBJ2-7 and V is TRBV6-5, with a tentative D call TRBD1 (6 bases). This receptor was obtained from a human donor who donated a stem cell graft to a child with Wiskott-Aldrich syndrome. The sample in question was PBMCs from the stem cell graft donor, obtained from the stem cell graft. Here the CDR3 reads CASQKGDTYYEQYF. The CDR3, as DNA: TGTGCCAGCCAGAAGGGGGACACGTACTACGAGCAGTACTTC.